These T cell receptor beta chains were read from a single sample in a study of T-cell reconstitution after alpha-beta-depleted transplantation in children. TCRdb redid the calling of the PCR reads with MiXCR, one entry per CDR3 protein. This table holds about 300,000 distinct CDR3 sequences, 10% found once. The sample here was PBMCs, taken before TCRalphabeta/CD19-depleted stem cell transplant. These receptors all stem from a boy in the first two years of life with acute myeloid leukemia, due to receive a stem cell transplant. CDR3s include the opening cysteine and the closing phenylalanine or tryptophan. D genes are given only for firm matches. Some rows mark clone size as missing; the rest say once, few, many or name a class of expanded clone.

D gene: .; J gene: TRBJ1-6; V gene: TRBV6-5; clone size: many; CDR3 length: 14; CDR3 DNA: TGTGCCAGCGGACGGAGCTCCTATAATTCACCCCTCCACTTT; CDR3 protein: CASGRSSYNSPLHF
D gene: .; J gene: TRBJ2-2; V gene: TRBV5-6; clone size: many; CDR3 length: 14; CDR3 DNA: TGTGCCAGCAGCGTCGGATCGAACACCGGGGAGCTGTTTTTT; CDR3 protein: CASSVGSNTGELFF
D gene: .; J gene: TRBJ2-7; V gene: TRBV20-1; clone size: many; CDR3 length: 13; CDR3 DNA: TGCAGTGCTAGGGCCTTGAGCTCCTACGAGCAGTACTTC; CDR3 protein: CSARALSSYEQYF
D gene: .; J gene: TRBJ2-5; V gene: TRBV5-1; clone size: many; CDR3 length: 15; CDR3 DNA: TGCGCCAGCAGCTTGGTACAGGGACACCAAGAGACCCAGTACTTC; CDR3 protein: CASSLVQGHQETQYF
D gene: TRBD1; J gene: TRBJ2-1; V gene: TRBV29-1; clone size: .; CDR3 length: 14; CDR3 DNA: TGCAGCGTGATTCCGGGACAGACCTACAATGAGCAGTTCTTC; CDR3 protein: CSVIPGQTYNEQFF
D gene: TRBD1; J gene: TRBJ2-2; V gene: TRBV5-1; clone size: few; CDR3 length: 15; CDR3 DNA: TGCGCCAGCAGCTCCCCCAACAGGGGCGCCGGGGAGCTGTTTTTT; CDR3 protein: CASSSPNRGAGELFF
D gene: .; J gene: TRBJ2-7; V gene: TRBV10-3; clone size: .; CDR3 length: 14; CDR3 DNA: TGTGCCATCAGTGATGACCGGACGGTCTACGAGCAGTACTTC; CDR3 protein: CAISDDRTVYEQYF
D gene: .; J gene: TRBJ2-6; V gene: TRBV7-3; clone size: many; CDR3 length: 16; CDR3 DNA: TGTGCCAGCAGCTTAAAAGGGGGCTCTGGGGCCAACGTCCTGACTTTC; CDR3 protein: CASSLKGGSGANVLTF
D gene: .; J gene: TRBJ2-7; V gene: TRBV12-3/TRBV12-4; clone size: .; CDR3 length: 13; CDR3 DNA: TGTGCCAGCAGTCCTACTAGTTACTACGAGCAGTACTTC; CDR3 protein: CASSPTSYYEQYF
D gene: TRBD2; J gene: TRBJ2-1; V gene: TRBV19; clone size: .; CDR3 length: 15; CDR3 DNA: TGTGCCAGTAGTGTCAGCGGGAGGCGGCACAATGAGCAGTTCTTC; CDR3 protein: CASSVSGRRHNEQFF
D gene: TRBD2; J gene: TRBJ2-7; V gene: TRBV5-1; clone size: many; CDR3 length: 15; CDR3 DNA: TGCGCCAGCAGCTTGGCTAGTAGCGGGATCTACGAGCAGTACTTC; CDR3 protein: CASSLASSGIYEQYF
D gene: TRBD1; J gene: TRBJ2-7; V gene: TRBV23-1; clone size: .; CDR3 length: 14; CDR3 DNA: TGCGCCAGCAGTTTCGGGACAGGGGGTCTTGAGCAGTACTTC; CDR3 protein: CASSFGTGGLEQYF
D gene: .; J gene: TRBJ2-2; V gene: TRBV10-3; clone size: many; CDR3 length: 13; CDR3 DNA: TGTGCCATCTTAGGGGTGAACACCGGGGAGCTGTTTTTT; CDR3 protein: CAILGVNTGELFF
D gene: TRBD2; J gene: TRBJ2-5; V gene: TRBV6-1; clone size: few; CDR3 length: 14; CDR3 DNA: TGTGCCAGCAGGACTAGCGGGGGGAAAGAGACCCAGTACTTC; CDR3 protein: CASRTSGGKETQYF
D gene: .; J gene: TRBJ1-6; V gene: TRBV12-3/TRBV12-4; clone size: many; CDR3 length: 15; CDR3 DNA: TGTGCCAGCAGTTTATCGGCCGCATCGGATTCACCCCTCCACTTT; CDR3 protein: CASSLSAASDSPLHF
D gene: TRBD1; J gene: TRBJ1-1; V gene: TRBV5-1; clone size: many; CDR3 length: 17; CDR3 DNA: TGCGCCAGCAGCTCGCCAGGGACAGGAATAATGAACACTGAAGCTTTCTTT; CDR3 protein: CASSSPGTGIMNTEAFF
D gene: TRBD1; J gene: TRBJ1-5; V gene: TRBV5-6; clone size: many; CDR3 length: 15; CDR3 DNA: TGTGCCAGCAGCCCCTGGACAGGGGGCAGACAGCCCCAGCATTTT; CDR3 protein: CASSPWTGGRQPQHF
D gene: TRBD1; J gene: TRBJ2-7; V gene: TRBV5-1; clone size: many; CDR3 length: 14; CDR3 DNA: TGCGCCAGCAGCTGGGACAGTTCCGCCTACGAGCAGTACTTC; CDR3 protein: CASSWDSSAYEQYF
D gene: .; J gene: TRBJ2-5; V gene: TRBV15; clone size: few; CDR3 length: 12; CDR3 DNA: TGTGCCACCAGCCGCCTTGAAGAGACCCAGTACTTC; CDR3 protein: CATSRLEETQYF
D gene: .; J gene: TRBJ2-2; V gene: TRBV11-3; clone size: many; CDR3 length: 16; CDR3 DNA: TGTGCCAGCACTCTTAGGGGCCCCTCGAACACCGGGGAGCTGTTTTTT; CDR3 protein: CASTLRGPSNTGELFF
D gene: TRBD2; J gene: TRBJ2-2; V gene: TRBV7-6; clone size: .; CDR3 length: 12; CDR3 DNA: TGTGCTAAGGGAGGGCCCACCGGGGAGCTGTTTTTT; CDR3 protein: CAKGGPTGELFF
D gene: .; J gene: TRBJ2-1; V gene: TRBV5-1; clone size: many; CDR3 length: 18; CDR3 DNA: TGCGCCAGCAGCCTCCCCCTCGGACAGTGGAGCTCCTACAATGAGCAGTTCTTC; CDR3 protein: CASSLPLGQWSSYNEQFF
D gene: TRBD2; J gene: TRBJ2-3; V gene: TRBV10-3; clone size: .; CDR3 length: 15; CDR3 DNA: TGTGCCATCCGCTCCGGACTAGCGGTTACAGATACGCAGTATTTT; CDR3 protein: CAIRSGLAVTDTQYF
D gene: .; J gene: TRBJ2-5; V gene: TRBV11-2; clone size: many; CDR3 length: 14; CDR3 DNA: TGTGCCAGCAGCTTTCCAAGGGCATCGGAGACCCAGTACTTC; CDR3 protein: CASSFPRASETQYF
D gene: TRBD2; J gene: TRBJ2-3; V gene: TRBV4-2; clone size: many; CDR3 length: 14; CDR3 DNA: TGTGCCAGCAGCCAAGCGGGGGGGACAGATACGCAGTATTTT; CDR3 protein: CASSQAGGTDTQYF
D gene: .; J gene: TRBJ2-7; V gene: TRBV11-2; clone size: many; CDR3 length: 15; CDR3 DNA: TGTGCCAGCAGCTTATTCGGACAGTGGCGCTACGAGCAGTACTTC; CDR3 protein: CASSLFGQWRYEQYF
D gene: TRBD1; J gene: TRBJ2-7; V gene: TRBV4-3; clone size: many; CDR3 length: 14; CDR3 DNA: TGCGCCAGCAGCGACCGACAGGGGGTGTACGAGCAGTACTTC; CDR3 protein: CASSDRQGVYEQYF
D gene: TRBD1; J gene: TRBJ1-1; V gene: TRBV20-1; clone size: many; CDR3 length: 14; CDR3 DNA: TGCAGTCCACGTCAGGGGGGTGGGAACACTGAAGCTTTCTTT; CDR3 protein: CSPRQGGGNTEAFF
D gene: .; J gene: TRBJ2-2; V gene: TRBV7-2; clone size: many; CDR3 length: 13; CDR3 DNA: TGTGCCAGCAGCGCGGGGATTTCCGGGGAGCTGTTTTTT; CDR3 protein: CASSAGISGELFF
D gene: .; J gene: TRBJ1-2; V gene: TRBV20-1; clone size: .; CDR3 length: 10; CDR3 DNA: TGCTCCCCACACGAGGGACTCAACACCTTC; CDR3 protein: CSPHEGLNTF
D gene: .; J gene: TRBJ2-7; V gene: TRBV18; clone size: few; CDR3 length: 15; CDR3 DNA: TGTGCCAGCTCACCATTTTTAACAGGGACTTCCGAGCAGTACTTC; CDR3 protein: CASSPFLTGTSEQYF
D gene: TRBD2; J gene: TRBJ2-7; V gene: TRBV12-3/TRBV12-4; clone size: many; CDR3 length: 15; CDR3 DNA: TGTGCCAGCAGTCTCTTAGCGGGCTCCTCCTACGAGCAGTACTTC; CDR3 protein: CASSLLAGSSYEQYF
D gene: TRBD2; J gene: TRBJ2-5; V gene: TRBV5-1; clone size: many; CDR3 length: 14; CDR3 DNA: TGCGCCAGCAGCTTGTTGCTAGCGGGAGAGACCCAGTACTTC; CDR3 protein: CASSLLLAGETQYF
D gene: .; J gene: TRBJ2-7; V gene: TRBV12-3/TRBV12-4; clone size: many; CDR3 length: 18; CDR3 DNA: TGTGCCAGCAGCTTGGACAGAGGATTGTTAACGACTTCCTACGAGCAGTACTTC; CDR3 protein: CASSLDRGLLTTSYEQYF
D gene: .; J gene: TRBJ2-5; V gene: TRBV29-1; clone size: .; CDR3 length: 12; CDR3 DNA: TGCAGCGTTGAAGATCTTGTGGAGCCCCAGTACTTC; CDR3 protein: CSVEDLVEPQYF
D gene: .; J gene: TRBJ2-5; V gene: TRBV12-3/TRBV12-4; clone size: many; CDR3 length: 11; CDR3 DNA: TGTGCCAGCAGTTGGTATGAGACCCAGTACTTC; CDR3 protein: CASSWYETQYF
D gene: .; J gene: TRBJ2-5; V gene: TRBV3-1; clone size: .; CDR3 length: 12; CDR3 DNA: TGTGCCAGCAGCCAAGATCAGAAGCCCCAGTACTTC; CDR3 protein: CASSQDQKPQYF
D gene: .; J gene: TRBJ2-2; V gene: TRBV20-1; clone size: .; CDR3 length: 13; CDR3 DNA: TGCAGTGCTGGCTACTTGAGGACCGGGGAGCTGTTTTTT; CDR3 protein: CSAGYLRTGELFF
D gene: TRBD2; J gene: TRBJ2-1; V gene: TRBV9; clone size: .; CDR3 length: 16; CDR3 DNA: TGTGCCAGCAGCGCATCCGGGACTAGCGTTTACAATGAGCAGTTCTTC; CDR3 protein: CASSASGTSVYNEQFF
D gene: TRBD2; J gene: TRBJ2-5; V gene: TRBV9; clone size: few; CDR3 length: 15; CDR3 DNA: TGTGCCAGCAGCGTCGAGGGTCGGGGAGGGGAGACCCAGTACTTC; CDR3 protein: CASSVEGRGGETQYF
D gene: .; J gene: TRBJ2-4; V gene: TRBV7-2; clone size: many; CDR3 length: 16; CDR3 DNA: TGTGCCAGCAGCCTGCAGGGGCCCATAGCCAAAAACATTCAGTACTTC; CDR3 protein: CASSLQGPIAKNIQYF
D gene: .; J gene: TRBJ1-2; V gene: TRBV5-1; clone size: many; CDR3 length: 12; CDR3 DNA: TGCGCCAGCAGCTCCCCAGGCTATGGCTACACCTTC; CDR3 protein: CASSSPGYGYTF
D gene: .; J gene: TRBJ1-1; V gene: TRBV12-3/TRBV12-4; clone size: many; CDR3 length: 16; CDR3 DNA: TGTGCCAGCAGTCCGTCGGGGGGGATTATGAACACTGAAGCTTTCTTT; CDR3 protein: CASSPSGGIMNTEAFF
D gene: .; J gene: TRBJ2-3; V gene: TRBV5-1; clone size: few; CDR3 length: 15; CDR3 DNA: TGCGCCAGCAGCTTGGCCGGGTATTACGAAGATACGCAGTATTTT; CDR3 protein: CASSLAGYYEDTQYF